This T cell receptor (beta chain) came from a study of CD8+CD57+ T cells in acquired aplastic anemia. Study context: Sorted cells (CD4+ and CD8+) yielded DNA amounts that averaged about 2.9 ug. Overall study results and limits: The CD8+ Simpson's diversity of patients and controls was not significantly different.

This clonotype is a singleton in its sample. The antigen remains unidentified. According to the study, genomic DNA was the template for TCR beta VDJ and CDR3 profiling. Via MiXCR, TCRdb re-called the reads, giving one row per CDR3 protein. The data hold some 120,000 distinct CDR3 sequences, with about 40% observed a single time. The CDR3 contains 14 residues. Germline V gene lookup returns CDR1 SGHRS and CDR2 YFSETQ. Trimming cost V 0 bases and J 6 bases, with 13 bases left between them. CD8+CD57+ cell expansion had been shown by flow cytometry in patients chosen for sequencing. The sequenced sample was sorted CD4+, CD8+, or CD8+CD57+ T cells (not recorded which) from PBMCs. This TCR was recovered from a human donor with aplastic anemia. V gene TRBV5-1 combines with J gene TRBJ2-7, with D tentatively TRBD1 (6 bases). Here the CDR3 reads CASSLEQGKGEQYF. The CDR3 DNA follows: TGCGCCAGCAGCTTGGAGCAGGGGAAAGGCGAGCAGTACTTC.